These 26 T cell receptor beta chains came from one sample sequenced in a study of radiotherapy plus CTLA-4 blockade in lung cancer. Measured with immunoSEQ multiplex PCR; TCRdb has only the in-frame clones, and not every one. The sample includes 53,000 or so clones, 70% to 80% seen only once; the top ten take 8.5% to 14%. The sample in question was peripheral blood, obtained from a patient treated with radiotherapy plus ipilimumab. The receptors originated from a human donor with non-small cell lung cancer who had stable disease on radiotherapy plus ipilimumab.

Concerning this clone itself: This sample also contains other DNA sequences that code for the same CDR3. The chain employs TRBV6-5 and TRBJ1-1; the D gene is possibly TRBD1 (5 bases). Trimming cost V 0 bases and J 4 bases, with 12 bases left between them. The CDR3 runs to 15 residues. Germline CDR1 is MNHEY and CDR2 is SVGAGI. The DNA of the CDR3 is TGTGCCAGCAGTTACTCGAAGGTGGGGGGCACTGAAGCTTTCTTT. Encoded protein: CASSYSKVGGTEAFF.

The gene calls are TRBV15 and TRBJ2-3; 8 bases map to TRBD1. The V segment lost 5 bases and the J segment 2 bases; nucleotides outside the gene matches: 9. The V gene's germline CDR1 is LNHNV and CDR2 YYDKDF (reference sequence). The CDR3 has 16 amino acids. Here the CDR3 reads CATSAGRGPSTDTQYF. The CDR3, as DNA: TGTGCCACCAGCGCAGGCAGGGGGCCCTCCACAGATACGCAGTATTTT. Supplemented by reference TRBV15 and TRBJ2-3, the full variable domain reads DAMVIQNPRYQVTQFGKPVTLSCSQTLNHNVMYWYQQKSSQAPKLLFHYYDKDFNNEADTPDNFQSRRPNTSFCFLDIRSPGLGDTAMYLCATSAGRGPSTDTQYFGPGTRLTVL.

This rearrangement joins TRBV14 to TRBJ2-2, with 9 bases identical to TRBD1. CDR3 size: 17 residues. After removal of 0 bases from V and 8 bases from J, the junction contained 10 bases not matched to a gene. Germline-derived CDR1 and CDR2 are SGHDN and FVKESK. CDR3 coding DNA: TGTGCCAGCAGCCAAGATCCCTGGGGACAGGGATGGGGGGAGCTGTTTTTT. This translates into CASSQDPWGQGWGELFF.

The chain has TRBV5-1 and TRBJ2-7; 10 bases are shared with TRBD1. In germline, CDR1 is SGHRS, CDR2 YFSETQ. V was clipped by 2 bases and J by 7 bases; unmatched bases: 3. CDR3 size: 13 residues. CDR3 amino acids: CASSFDRGREQYF. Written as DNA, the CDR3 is TGCGCCAGCAGCTTCGACAGGGGGCGGGAGCAGTACTTC.

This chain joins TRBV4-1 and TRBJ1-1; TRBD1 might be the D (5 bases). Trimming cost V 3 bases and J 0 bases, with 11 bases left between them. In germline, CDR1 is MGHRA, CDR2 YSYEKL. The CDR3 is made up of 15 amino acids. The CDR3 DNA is TGCGCCAGCAGCCACCAAGGGGTCGTGAACACTGAAGCTTTCTTT. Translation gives CASSHQGVVNTEAFF.

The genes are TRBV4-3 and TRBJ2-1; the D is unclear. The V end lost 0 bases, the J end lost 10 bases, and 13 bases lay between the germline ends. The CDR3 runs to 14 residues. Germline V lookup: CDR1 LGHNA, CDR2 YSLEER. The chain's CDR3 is CASSQDHSPKEQFF. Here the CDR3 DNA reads TGCGCCAGCAGCCAAGATCACAGCCCCAAGGAGCAGTTCTTC.

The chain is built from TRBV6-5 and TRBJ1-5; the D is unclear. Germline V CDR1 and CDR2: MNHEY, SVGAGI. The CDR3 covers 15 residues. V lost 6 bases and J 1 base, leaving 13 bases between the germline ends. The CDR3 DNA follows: TGTGCCAGCAGCTCAACCCGCCGAAGCAATCAGCCCCAGCATTTT. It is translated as CASSSTRRSNQPQHF.

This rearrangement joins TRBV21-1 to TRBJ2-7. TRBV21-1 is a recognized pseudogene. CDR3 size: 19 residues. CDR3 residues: CASSKAPAQQAPGSYEQYV. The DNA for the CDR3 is TGTGCCAGCAGCAAAGCCCCCGCGCAGCAAGCCCCCGGCTCCTACGAGCAGTACGTC.

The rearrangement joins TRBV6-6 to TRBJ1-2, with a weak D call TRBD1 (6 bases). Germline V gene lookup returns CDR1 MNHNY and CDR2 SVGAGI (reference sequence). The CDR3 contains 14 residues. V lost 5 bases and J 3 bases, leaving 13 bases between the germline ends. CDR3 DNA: TGTGCCAGCAGTCTGGACAGAGGTGACTATGGCTACACCTTC. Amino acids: CASSLDRGDYGYTF.

The CDR3 sequence is CASSSGGTARSGNTIYF. Here the CDR3 DNA reads TGTGCCAGCAGCTCGGGTGGGACAGCCCGCTCTGGAAACACCATATATTTT. The chain carries TRBV7-2 and TRBJ1-3; 7 bases align to TRBD1. Germline V gives CDR1 SGHTA, CDR2 FQGNSA. This CDR3 region has 17 residues. J lost 0 bases, V lost 4 bases, and 9 bases had no gene match.

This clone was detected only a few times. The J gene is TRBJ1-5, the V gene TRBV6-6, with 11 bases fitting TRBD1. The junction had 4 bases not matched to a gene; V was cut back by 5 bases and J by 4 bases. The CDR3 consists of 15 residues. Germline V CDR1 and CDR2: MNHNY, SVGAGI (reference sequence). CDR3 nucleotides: TGTGCCAGCAGTCCCGGGACAGGGGGTAATCAGCCCCAGCATTTT. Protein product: CASSPGTGGNQPQHF.

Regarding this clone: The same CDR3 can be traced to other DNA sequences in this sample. DNA for the CDR3: TGTGCCAGCAGTTACTCGGGCGGGGGCGGGGGGTATGGCTACACCTTC. The encoded protein is CASSYSGGGGGYGYTF. The chain links TRBV6-5 to TRBJ1-2; maybe TRBD1 (6 bases). This CDR3 has 16 amino acids. The germline V and J ends were trimmed by 0 bases and 5 bases, with 16 bases remaining between them. From germline, CDR1 is MNHEY and CDR2 SVGAGI.

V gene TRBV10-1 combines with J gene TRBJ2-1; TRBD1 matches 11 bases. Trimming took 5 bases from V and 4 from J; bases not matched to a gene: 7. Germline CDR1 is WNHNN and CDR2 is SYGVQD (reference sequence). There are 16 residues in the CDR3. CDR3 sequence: CASSPGTGGVYNEQFF. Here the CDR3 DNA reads TGCGCCAGCAGTCCCGGGACAGGGGGGGTTTACAATGAGCAGTTCTTC.

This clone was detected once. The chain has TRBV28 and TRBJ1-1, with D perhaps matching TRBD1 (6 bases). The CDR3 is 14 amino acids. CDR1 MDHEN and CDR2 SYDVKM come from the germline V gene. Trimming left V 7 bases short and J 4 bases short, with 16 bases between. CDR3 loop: CASKFRGRGTEAFF. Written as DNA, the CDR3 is TGTGCCAGCAAGTTCAGGGGAAGGGGCACTGAAGCTTTCTTT.

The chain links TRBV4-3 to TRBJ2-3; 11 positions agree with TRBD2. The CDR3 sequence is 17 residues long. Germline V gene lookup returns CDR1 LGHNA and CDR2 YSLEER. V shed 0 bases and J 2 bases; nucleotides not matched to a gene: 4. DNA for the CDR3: TGCGCCAGCAGCCAAGATCTAGCGGGGGGTCCCACAGATACGCAGTATTTT. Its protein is CASSQDLAGGPTDTQYF.

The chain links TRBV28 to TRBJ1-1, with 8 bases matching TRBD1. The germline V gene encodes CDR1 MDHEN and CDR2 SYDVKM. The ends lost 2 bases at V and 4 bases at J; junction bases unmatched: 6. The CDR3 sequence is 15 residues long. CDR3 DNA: TGTGCCAGCAGTTTAGGTACCACAGGGGGCACTGAAGCTTTCTTT. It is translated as CASSLGTTGGTEAFF.

CDR3 in DNA: TGCGCCAGCAGCCCTGCTTTGAACTACGAGCAGTACTTC. It yields the protein CASSPALNYEQYF. The J gene is TRBJ2-7, the V gene TRBV4-3; D is uncertain. CDR1 is LGHNA and CDR2 is YSLEER in the germline V gene. The CDR3 runs to 13 residues. Trimming pared 4 bases from V and 3 bases from J, leaving 10 bases between.

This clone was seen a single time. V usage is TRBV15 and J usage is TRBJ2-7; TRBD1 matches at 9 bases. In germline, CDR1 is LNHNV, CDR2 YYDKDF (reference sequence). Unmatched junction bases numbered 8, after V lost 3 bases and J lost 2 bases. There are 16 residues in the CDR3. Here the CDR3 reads CATSRDRGTSTYEQYF. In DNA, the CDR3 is TGTGCCACCAGCAGGGACAGGGGCACCTCCACCTACGAGCAGTACTTC.

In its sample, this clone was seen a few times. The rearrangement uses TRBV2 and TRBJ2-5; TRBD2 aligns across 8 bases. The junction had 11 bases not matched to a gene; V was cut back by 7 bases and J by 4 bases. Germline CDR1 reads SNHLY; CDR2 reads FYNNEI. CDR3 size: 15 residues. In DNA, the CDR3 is TGTGCCAGCAAGGGGTTAGCGGGGTCTGGAGAGACCCAGTACTTC. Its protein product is CASKGLAGSGETQYF.

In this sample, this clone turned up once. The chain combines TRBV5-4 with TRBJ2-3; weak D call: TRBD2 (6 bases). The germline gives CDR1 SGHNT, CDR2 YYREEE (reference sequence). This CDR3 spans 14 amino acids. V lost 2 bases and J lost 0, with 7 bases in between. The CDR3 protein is CASSLAGSTDTQYF. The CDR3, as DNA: TGTGCCAGCAGCTTAGCGGGTAGCACAGATACGCAGTATTTT.

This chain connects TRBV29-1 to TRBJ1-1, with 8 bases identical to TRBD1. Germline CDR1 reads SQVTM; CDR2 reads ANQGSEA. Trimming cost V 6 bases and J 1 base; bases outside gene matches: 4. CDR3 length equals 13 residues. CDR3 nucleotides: TGCAGCGTCACAGGGGGTGAGAACACTGAAGCTTTCTTT. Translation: CSVTGGENTEAFF.

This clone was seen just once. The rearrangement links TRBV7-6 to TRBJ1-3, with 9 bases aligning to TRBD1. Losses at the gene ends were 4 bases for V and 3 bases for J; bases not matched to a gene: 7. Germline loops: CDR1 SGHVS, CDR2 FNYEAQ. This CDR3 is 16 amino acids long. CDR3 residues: CASSSRGQGGGNTIYF. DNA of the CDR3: TGTGCCAGCAGCTCCCGGGGACAGGGTGGTGGAAACACCATATATTTT.

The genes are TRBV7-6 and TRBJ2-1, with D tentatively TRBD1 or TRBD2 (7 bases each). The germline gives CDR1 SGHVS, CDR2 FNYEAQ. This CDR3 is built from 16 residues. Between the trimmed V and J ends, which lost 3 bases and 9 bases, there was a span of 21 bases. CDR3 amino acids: CASSLGQGGQSGEQFF. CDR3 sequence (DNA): TGTGCCAGCAGCTTGGGGCAGGGGGGGCAAAGTGGTGAGCAGTTCTTC.

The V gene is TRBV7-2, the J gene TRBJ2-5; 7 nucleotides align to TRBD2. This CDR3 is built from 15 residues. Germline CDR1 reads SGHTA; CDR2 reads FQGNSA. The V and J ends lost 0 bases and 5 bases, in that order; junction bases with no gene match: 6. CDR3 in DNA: TGTGCCAGCAGCTTAGCCGAGACTAGCTGGGAGACCCAGTACTTC. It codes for CASSLAETSWETQYF.

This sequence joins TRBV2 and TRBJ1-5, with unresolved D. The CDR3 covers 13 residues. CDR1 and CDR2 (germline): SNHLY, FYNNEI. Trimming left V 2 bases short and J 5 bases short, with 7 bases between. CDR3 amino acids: CASSETQDQPQHF. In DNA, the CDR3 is TGTGCCAGCAGTGAAACCCAGGATCAGCCCCAGCATTTT.

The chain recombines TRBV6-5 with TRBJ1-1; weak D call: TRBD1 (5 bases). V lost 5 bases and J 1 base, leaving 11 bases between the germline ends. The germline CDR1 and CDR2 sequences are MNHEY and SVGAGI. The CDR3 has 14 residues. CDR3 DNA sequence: TGTGCCAGCAGTATACAGGCCAGGAACACTGAAGCTTTCTTT. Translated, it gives CASSIQARNTEAFF.